Listed below are T cell receptor beta chains from one sample, sequenced in a study of blood T cell repertoires in COVID-19. The assay was immunoSEQ multiplex PCR, and TCRdb's table has in-frame clones only and misses some. The table includes tens of thousands of clones, around 83% detected once. The sample taken for sequencing was peripheral blood. The source of these receptors is a man between 45 and 60 years old with active COVID-19. CDR3s include the opening cysteine and the closing phenylalanine or tryptophan. The D gene is left open where the match is weak. The listing skips clone size in some rows; elsewhere it reads once, few, many or a size class.

j_gene | d_gene | abundance | v_gene | CDR3nt | CDR3aa
TRBJ1-1 | TRBD1 | - | TRBV28 | TGTGCCAGCACCCGTGACAGGGGAGGTAACACTGAAGCTTTCTTT | CASTRDRGGNTEAFF
TRBJ2-7 | - | - | TRBV3-1/TRBV3-2 | TGTGCCAGCAGCCAAGAAATTGAGGGCCTACGGGAGCAGTACTTC | CASSQEIEGLREQYF
TRBJ2-7 | - | - | TRBV7-6 | TGTGCCAGCAGCGCAGTAAACTACGAGCAGTACTTC | CASSAVNYEQYF
TRBJ1-1 | - | - | TRBV28 | TGTGCCAGCAGTCCTACATCAGCTGGAGGCACTGAAGCTTTCTTT | CASSPTSAGGTEAFF
TRBJ2-3 | - | - | TRBV5-1 | TGCGCCAGCAGCTTGGAAGCTGTGGCAGATACGCAGTATTTT | CASSLEAVADTQYF
TRBJ2-2 | - | - | TRBV18 | TGTGCCAGCTCACCAGGAGGGGGCAGGAACACCGGGGAGCTGTTTTTT | CASSPGGGRNTGELFF
TRBJ2-5 | TRBD2 | - | TRBV7-3 | TGTGCCAGCAGCCCCGGGGGTAGCGGGGGGCCGGACCAAGAGACCCAGTACTTC | CASSPGGSGGPDQETQYF
TRBJ2-1 | - | once | TRBV3-1/TRBV3-2 | TGTGCCAGCAGCCAAGATATAACTACCAATGAGCAGTTCTTC | CASSQDITTNEQFF
TRBJ2-5 | TRBD1 | once | TRBV5-1 | TGCGCCAGCAGCGATATCGACAGGGGCAACCAAGAGACCCAGTACTTC | CASSDIDRGNQETQYF
TRBJ1-1 | - | - | TRBV19 | TGTGCCAGTAGTATAGCCGGGGCTGAAGCTTTCTTT | CASSIAGAEAFF
TRBJ1-1 | - | - | TRBV14 | TGTGCCAGCAGCCAAGCGGTCGGCGGCACTGAAGCTTTCTTT | CASSQAVGGTEAFF
TRBJ1-5 | - | once | TRBV4-1 | TGCGCCAGCAGCCAAGGGGGCGGGGTTGGACCTAGCAATCAGCCCCAGCATTTT | CASSQGGGVGPSNQPQHF
TRBJ2-7 | TRBD2 | - | TRBV11-2 | TGTGCCAGCAGCTTAACCGGTAGCGGGGGCTCCTACGAGCAGTACTTC | CASSLTGSGGSYEQYF
TRBJ2-7 | - | - | TRBV30 | TGTGCCTGGAGACTCACAGGGTCAGCCTACGAGCAGTACTTC | CAWRLTGSAYEQYF
TRBJ1-3 | - | few | TRBV5-1 | TGCGCCAGCAAATCTCAGGGCTCTGGAAACACCATATATTTT | CASKSQGSGNTIYF
TRBJ1-1 | - | - | TRBV7-8 | TGTGCCAGCAGCTTAGACGGTGGGAACACTGAAGCTTTCTTT | CASSLDGGNTEAFF
TRBJ2-7 | TRBD2 | - | TRBV28 | TGTGCCAGCAGTTTAATCACTAGCGGGAGAAACGAGCAGTACTTC | CASSLITSGRNEQYF
TRBJ2-3 | - | - | TRBV6-2/TRBV6-3 | TGTGCCAGCAGTTACTTGAGGGGCACAGATACGCAGTATTTT | CASSYLRGTDTQYF
TRBJ2-1 | TRBD2 | - | TRBV28 | TGTGCCAGCAGCCTAGCGGGGAACAATGAGCAGTTCTTC | CASSLAGNNEQFF
TRBJ2-6 | TRBD2 | - | TRBV13 | TGTGCCAGCAGCTTACTAGCGGGGGGCTCTGGGGCCAACGTCCTGACTTTC | CASSLLAGGSGANVLTF
TRBJ2-7 | TRBD1 | - | TRBV6-5 | TGTGCCCGTGATCGACAGGGGGCGCCCTACGAGCAGTACTTC | CARDRQGAPYEQYF
TRBJ1-1 | - | medium-sized | TRBV6-5 | TGTGCCAGCAGTTACTCGACGGGTTTTACTGAAGCTTTCTTT | CASSYSTGFTEAFF